This entry concerns a single T cell receptor beta chain. Original analysis: Amplification of reference gene primers was used by the study to estimate nucleated cell counts. Sequencing was performed with immunoSEQ multiplex PCR; in TCRdb, only in-frame clones are kept and a portion is missing. V and J calls and clone size are those listed in that table; D and trimming were worked out from the DNA. The sample has some 300,000 clones; nearly 90% are singletons. Participants reported their clinical history, and cohort assignment relied on those reports. This record belongs to a study of blood T cell repertoires in COVID-19. The CDR3 runs 13 residues. V gave up 3 bases and J gave up 4 bases, with 7 bases separating them. Germline assignment: CDR1 MNHEY and CDR2 SMNVEV (reference sequence).

V is TRBV27 and J is TRBJ1-5; D is undetermined. The clonotype was recovered from a woman younger than 30 with acute COVID-19. The sequenced sample was PBMCs or T cells enriched from blood (not recorded which). CDR3 DNA: TGTGCCAGCAGTTTGGGGAGGAATCAGCCCCAGCATTTT. Translated, it gives CASSLGRNQPQHF.